The entry below gives a single T cell receptor (beta chain) sequence along with its context. Its target is unknown. In the original workflow: After removing out-of-frame reads, around 2 million distinct TCRbeta sequences remained. The protocol was immunoSEQ multiplex PCR, while the TCRdb copy is restricted to in-frame clones and leaves out a portion. V and J calls and clone size are copied from that table; D and trimming were computed from the DNA. The sample shows about 57,000 clones, 65% to 80% of them seen only once. These data are taken from a study of memory CD4+ T cells and cytomegalovirus serostatus. Study-wide background: Healthy Belgian adult donors included about nine CMV-positive and 24 CMV-negative people. Study conclusions and caveats: Of 150 to 200 reported CMV TCRbeta sequences, under 80 were found in memory CD4+ repertoires.

This CDR3 is 14 amino acids long. Per germline, CDR1 SNHLY and CDR2 FYNNEI. Unmatched junction bases numbered 6, after V lost 6 bases and J lost 2 bases. The sort gate was single viable CD3+CD4+CD8-CD45RO+ cells for memory CD4+ T cells. The material sequenced was memory CD4+ T cells from blood. This sequence was found in an adult in good health and CMV-seronegative. J is TRBJ1-1 and V is TRBV2; 7 bases match TRBD1. The CDR3 DNA reads TGTGCCAGCAGAGAGGGGGCGGGAAACACTGAAGCTTTCTTT. Its protein product is CASREGAGNTEAFF.